Here is one T cell receptor (beta chain) with its context. Its antigen is not known. Clones were sequenced by immunoSEQ multiplex PCR, and TCRdb holds only the in-frame ones, with some missing. The repertoire holds roughly 140,000 clones, with about nine tenths as singletons. Germline-derived CDR1 and CDR2 are MDHEN and SYDVKM. The CDR3 has 14 residues. The V segment lost 6 bases and the J segment 4 bases; nucleotides outside the gene matches: 8. The data originate from a study of T cell responses to AZD1222 COVID-19 vaccine. Broader study findings: Repertoires in all cases were sampled only once the peak T cell response had passed.

The receptor's source is an adult in good health. The source material was peripheral blood, sampled on day 0 of AZD1222 vaccination. This sequence joins TRBV28 and TRBJ1-2, with 7 bases aligning to TRBD1. The CDR3 nucleotides are TGTGCCAGCAGATTCCCTGACAGGGTCTATGGCTACACCTTC. Translation gives CASRFPDRVYGYTF.